The 21 T cell receptor beta chains given below trace back to one sample, sequenced in a study of blood T cells in healthy people across ages. For the second PCR, which ran for roughly 7 to 11 cycles, a sample-barcoded 5' primer and a J-beta primer mix were used. Via MiXCR, TCRdb re-called the 5' RACE reads, giving one row per CDR3 protein. The sample lists over 1.5 million distinct CDR3 sequences; just under 50% were seen once. Sequencing was carried out using blood. The source is a middle-aged woman in good health.

This chain connects TRBV5-5 to TRBJ1-2; 11 bases line up with TRBD1. The CDR3 contains 15 residues. J lost 6 bases, V lost 0 bases, and 4 bases had no gene match. CDR1 is SGHKS and CDR2 is YYEKEE in the germline V gene (reference sequence). The CDR3 bases are TGTGCCAGCAGCTTGGAGGACAGGGGGCTAAATGGCTACACCTTC. The encoded protein is CASSLEDRGLNGYTF.

V and J are TRBV20-1 and TRBJ2-1; possibly TRBD2 for D (5 bases). CDR1 DFQATT and CDR2 SNEGSKA come from the germline V gene (reference sequence). The CDR3 has 16 amino acids. Trimming pared 6 bases from V and 1 base from J, leaving 19 bases between. This CDR3 reads CSATHSRTLSYNEQFF. CDR3 sequence (DNA): TGCAGTGCAACCCATTCCAGGACTTTATCCTACAATGAGCAGTTCTTC.

This clonotype was observed a few times. The rearrangement links TRBV20-1 to TRBJ1-2, with 10 bases lining up with TRBD1. J gave up 4 bases and V 1 base, and 6 bases lay outside the gene matches. Germline V gene data show CDR1 as DFQATT and CDR2 as SNEGSKA (reference sequence). The CDR3 covers 15 residues. CDR3 sequence: CSARVVGQGPYGYTF. Written as DNA, the CDR3 is TGCAGTGCTAGAGTAGTGGGACAGGGGCCCTATGGCTACACCTTC.

The CDR3, as DNA: TGTGCCAGCAGCTTAAGGGGGCCTTCTCGCAACCACAATGAGCAGTTCTTC. Translating it yields CASSLRGPSRNHNEQFF. The rearrangement uses TRBV7-9 and TRBJ2-1; 7 nucleotides align to TRBD1. The junction had 12 bases not matched to a gene; V was cut back by 2 bases and J by 5 bases. This CDR3 has 17 amino acids. Germline CDR1 is SEHNR and CDR2 is FQNEAQ (reference sequence).

This clonotype has a handful of counts. The V and J genes are TRBV6-2 or TRBV6-3 and TRBJ2-5; 13 positions match TRBD2. The junction had 5 bases not matched to a gene; V was cut back by 2 bases and J by 2 bases. CDR1 MNHEY and CDR2 SVGEGT come from the germline V gene. The CDR3 totals 17 residues. CDR3 DNA: TGTGCCAGCAGTTACAGGACTAGCGGGGGTGCTCAAGAGACCCAGTACTTC. Amino acid sequence: CASSYRTSGGAQETQYF.

V and J are TRBV20-1 and TRBJ2-3; 12 nucleotides line up with TRBD2. The CDR3 runs 14 residues. From germline, CDR1 is DFQATT and CDR2 SNEGSKA (reference sequence). V shed 5 bases, J shed 2 bases, and the junction held 2 bases outside the gene matches. CDR3 in amino acids: CSAGLAGNTDTQYF. CDR3 DNA sequence: TGCAGTGCTGGACTAGCGGGGAACACAGATACGCAGTATTTT.

V gene TRBV12-3 or TRBV12-4 combines with J gene TRBJ2-7, with TRBD1 matching over 8 bases. There are 15 residues in the CDR3. The junction had 8 bases not matched to a gene; V was cut back by 5 bases and J by 2 bases. In nucleotides, the CDR3 is TGTGCCAGCAGTAAGGACAGGGAAAATCCCTACGAGCAGTACTTC. Protein product: CASSKDRENPYEQYF.

V is TRBV7-8 and J is TRBJ1-2; TRBD1 matches at 10 bases. CDR3 length: 15 amino acids. V gave up 3 bases and J gave up 6 bases; unmatched junction bases: 7. Per germline, CDR1 SGHVS and CDR2 FQNEAQ. CDR3: CASSLTGGLGNGYTF. The CDR3 nucleotides read TGTGCCAGCAGCTTGACAGGGGGCCTAGGAAATGGCTACACCTTC.

The V and J genes are TRBV7-2 and TRBJ2-5, with 8 bases identical to TRBD2. V was pared by 5 bases and J by 1 base, with 6 bases of the junction left unmatched. This CDR3 comprises 15 residues. Germline V gene sequence: CDR1 SGHTA, CDR2 FQGNSA. CDR3 coding DNA: TGTGCCAGCAGCACCAGGACTAGCCCCCAAGAGACCCAGTACTTC. Amino acid sequence: CASSTRTSPQETQYF.

The V call is TRBV6-5, the J call TRBJ1-5, with D hard to call. This CDR3 contains 14 residues. Germline lookup yields CDR1 MNHEY and CDR2 SVGAGI. The V gene lost 3 bases and the J gene lost 4 bases, with 10 bases spanning the gap. The DNA for the CDR3 is TGTGCCAGCAGTTATAGGCGCGTAAATCAGCCCCAGCATTTT. This encodes CASSYRRVNQPQHF.

The rearrangement joins TRBV20-1 to TRBJ2-7, with 9 bases identical to TRBD2. This CDR3 contains 14 residues. Per germline, CDR1 DFQATT and CDR2 SNEGSKA (reference sequence). V lost 4 bases to trimming and J lost 0 bases; unmatched junction nucleotides: 4. For the CDR3, the DNA is TGCAGTGCTATAATAGCGGGGGCCTCCTACGAGCAGTACTTC. Translation gives CSAIIAGASYEQYF.

J is TRBJ1-2 and V is TRBV5-1, with D uncertain. The CDR3 has 15 amino acids. Germline V gene lookup returns CDR1 SGHRS and CDR2 YFSETQ. V dropped 1 base and J dropped 5 bases, with 15 bases sitting between them. The CDR3 loop reads CASSLTPNEVYGYTF. The DNA of the CDR3 is TGCGCCAGCAGCTTGACCCCCAACGAGGTTTATGGCTACACCTTC.

As DNA, the CDR3 is TGTGCCAGCAGCAACACCCTGCAGGGACAAGAGACCCAGTACTTC. This translates into CASSNTLQGQETQYF. The chain joins TRBV7-8 to TRBJ2-5, with D tentatively TRBD1 (5 bases). The V gene lost 5 bases and the J gene lost 2 bases, with 15 bases spanning the gap. The CDR3 contains 15 residues. Looked up from germline, CDR1 is SGHVS and CDR2 is FQNEAQ.

This chain connects TRBV4-2 to TRBJ2-4; TRBD1 is a possible D gene (6 bases). The J call is in doubt because the DNA end fits TRBJ2-7 better. The CDR3 is made up of 15 amino acids. The germline V gene encodes CDR1 LGHNA and CDR2 YNFKEQ. CDR3 nucleotide sequence: TGTGCCAGCAGCCAAGTGAGGACAGACCTCTCCGAGCAGTACTTC. Translating it yields CASSQVRTDLSEQYF.

A single count supports this clonotype. This chain joins TRBV3-1 and TRBJ2-1; D possibly corresponds to TRBD2 (7 bases). With 0 bases removed from V and 2 bases from J, the gap between germline ends came to 20 bases. There are 19 residues in the CDR3. Germline CDR1 and CDR2: LGHDT and YNNKEL (reference sequence). In DNA, the CDR3 is TGTGCCAGCAGCCAAGAAGAGGAAGTCTGGGGGGGCCCCTACAATGAGCAGTTCTTC. As protein: CASSQEEEVWGGPYNEQFF.

This clonotype occurred a few times. The J gene is TRBJ2-5, the V gene TRBV7-2; 11 nucleotides line up with TRBD2. CDR3 length: 18 amino acids. CDR1 and CDR2 (germline): SGHTA, FQGNSA. V dropped 5 bases and J dropped 5; count of bases not matched to a gene: 16. CDR3 bases: TGTGCCAGCAGCAGAATGGGACCACTAGCGGGGGTCGGGGAGACCCAGTACTTC. Protein product: CASSRMGPLAGVGETQYF.

This clonotype was counted only a few times. The genes are TRBV7-2 and TRBJ2-1, with 10 bases identical to TRBD1. There are 15 residues in the CDR3. J lost 3 bases, V lost 6 bases, and 5 bases had no gene match. Germline CDR1 SGHTA, CDR2 FQGNSA. The CDR3 sequence: CASRAGTGVYNEQFF. The CDR3 DNA reads as TGTGCCAGCAGAGCCGGGACAGGGGTCTACAATGAGCAGTTCTTC.

V is TRBV20-1 and J is TRBJ2-1, with 9 bases that match TRBD2. Trimming removed 6 bases from V and 6 bases from J; junction bases left unmatched: 12. This CDR3 is 15 amino acids long. CDR1 is DFQATT and CDR2 is SNEGSKA in the germline V gene (reference sequence). CDR3 residues: CSARSGGLSGNEQFF. CDR3 DNA sequence: TGCAGTGCAAGGAGCGGGGGGCTCTCCGGCAATGAGCAGTTCTTC.

This clonotype appeared once. This chain connects TRBV9 to TRBJ2-1; 8 bases fit TRBD2. This CDR3 spans 15 amino acids. V was pared by 1 base and J by 6 bases, with 6 bases of the junction left unmatched. From germline, CDR1 is SGDLS and CDR2 YYNGEE. The CDR3, as DNA: TGTGCCAGCAGCGTACGCGGGGGGCGAATCAATGAGCAGTTCTTC. Translated, it gives CASSVRGGRINEQFF.

The J gene is TRBJ1-5, the V gene TRBV4-2; tentative D call: TRBD1 (6 bases). CDR3 length: 17 amino acids. Between the trimmed V and J ends, which lost 0 bases and 5 bases, there was a span of 17 bases. Germline loops: CDR1 LGHNA, CDR2 YNFKEQ. CDR3 region: CASSQDSVGQSHQPQHF. CDR3 DNA: TGTGCCAGCAGCCAAGATAGCGTAGGACAGAGTCATCAGCCCCAGCATTTT.

The rearrangement uses TRBV11-2 and TRBJ2-5; D uncertain. The CDR3 has 12 amino acids. CDR1 is SGHAT, CDR2 FQNNGV, per germline. V lost 10 bases, J lost 3 bases, and 12 bases lay in between. The DNA for the CDR3 is TGTGCCACCAGGAGCCTAAAAGAGACCCAGTACTTC. Translated, it gives CATRSLKETQYF. Complete variable domain (other parts from reference TRBV11-2 and TRBJ2-5): EAGVAQSPRYKIIEKRQSVAFWCNPISGHATLYWYQQILGQGPKLLIQFQNNGVVDDSQLPKDRFSAERLKGVDSTLKIQPAKLEDSAVYLCATRSLKETQYFGPGTRLLVL.